This T cell receptor (beta chain) was captured by sequencing in a study of shared clonotypes between healthy human individuals. Study findings and constraints: Clonotype sharing among donors likely depends on sequencing depth. Sample collection involved blood only; tissue repertoires are likely different.

In the case of this clone: What it binds is not known.

In the authors' methods: From ImmunoSEQ came sequences covering only the junction and carrying no quality scores, so filtering differed. Generated by immunoSEQ multiplex PCR, the TCRdb table keeps only in-frame clones and is missing some. That table furnishes V, J and clone size, whereas the DNA furnished D and trimming. Of millions of clones detected, more than 80% appear once; the ten largest clones hold 0.35% to 0.45%. Naive CD45RA+ and memory CD45RA-negative subsets were split from CD4+ cells. This CDR3 has 12 residues. V was clipped by 2 bases and J by 4 bases, with 6 bases between them. CDR1 SGHDN and CDR2 FVKESK come from the germline V gene.

The V call is TRBV14, the J call TRBJ2-7; D remains unclear. The TCR sequence derives from a man in his late teens or twenties in good health. Some clones in this sample may be carry-over from other donors' samples. The sequencing sample was made of naive CD4+ T cells from PBMCs. As to subset: CD45RA+ positively selected. The CDR3 region has the DNA TGTGCCAGCAGCCAAACGGATTACGAGCAGTACTTC. Translation: CASSQTDYEQYF.